This T cell receptor (beta chain) was identified in a study of shared T cell receptors in the human thymus. Libraries were prepared by immunoSEQ multiplex PCR; TCRdb keeps only in-frame clonotypes and omits some of them. The table shows about 380,000 clones, with around 93% occurring only once. Germline V gene sequence: CDR1 WSHSY, CDR2 SAAADI. V was clipped by 7 bases and J by 8 bases, with 21 bases between them. The CDR3 spans 15 residues. This receptor was obtained from a human donor. This sequence joins TRBV10-2 and TRBJ2-1; either TRBD1 or TRBD2 may supply D (5 bases each). The sequencing sample was made of thymocytes. In DNA, the CDR3 is TGCGCCAGCAAGAGTGATGGAAGAGGGGACCATGAGCAGTTCTTC. Protein sequence: CASKSDGRGDHEQFF.